The 21 T cell receptor beta chains below were found in one sample sequenced in a study of sequential checkpoint blockade in melanoma (dated by TCRdb to the late 2010s). Library preparation employed the immunoSEQ multiplex PCR assay. Held by TCRdb, this immuneACCESS table contains in-frame sequences only and omits some clones. Under half of the omission traces to an unresolved V gene where checked; the cause of the rest is unknown. The sample data list 15,000 to 20,000 clones, and under 75% of these were observed just once. Clones ranked in the top ten supply under 20% of the sample. Per the publication, the treatment or condition label means: randomized to nivolumab then ipilimumab (arm A) or the reverse (arm B). The material was CD8+ T cells sorted from blood (inferred from file names), obtained from a patient given nivolumab and ipilimumab in sequence. All receptors come from a human donor with melanoma.

The chain is built from TRBV7-9 and TRBJ1-2; 7 nucleotides line up with TRBD1. Germline CDR1 and CDR2: SEHNR and FQNEAQ (reference sequence). The CDR3 has 14 amino acids. Germline trimming cut 5 bases from V and 0 bases from J; bases unmatched to any gene: 3. In nucleotides, the CDR3 is TGTGCCAGCAGCCCGGGACAGACTAACTATGGCTACACCTTC. Amino acids: CASSPGQTNYGYTF.

The rearrangement joins TRBV7-3 to TRBJ2-2; TRBD1 agrees at 7 bases. The CDR3 covers 17 residues. Germline-derived CDR1 and CDR2 are SGHTA and FQGTGA. The J segment lost 1 base and the V segment lost 2 bases, leaving 7 bases of the junction unmatched. CDR3 in DNA: TGTGCCAGCAGCTTACCCGCCGGGACAGTGAACACCGGGGAGCTGTTTTTT. Translating it yields CASSLPAGTVNTGELFF.

This chain uses TRBV6-1 with TRBJ2-7, with 7 bases matching TRBD1. The CDR3 sequence is 17 residues long. CDR1 and CDR2 from the germline V gene are MNHNS and SASEGT. The trim removed 0 bases at V and 7 bases at J, leaving 15 bases unmatched. This CDR3 reads CASSEAWDSHWSREQYF. The CDR3 nucleotides are TGTGCCAGCAGTGAAGCCTGGGACAGCCATTGGTCTCGAGAGCAGTACTTC.

The chain recombines TRBV9 with TRBJ2-3; 8 nucleotides match TRBD1. The CDR3 runs to 17 residues. Germline V CDR1 and CDR2: SGDLS, YYNGEE. J was trimmed by 10 bases and V by 0 bases; bases with no gene match: 16. CDR3 sequence (DNA): TGTGCCAGCAGCGTAGCTACGACAGGGGATCCCCCACTCGCGCAGTATTTT. Protein product: CASSVATTGDPPLAQYF. The whole variable domain, remainder taken from reference TRBV9 and TRBJ2-3, is DSGVTQTPKHLITATGQRVTLRCSPRSGDLSVYWYQQSLDQGLQFLIQYYNGEERAKGNILERFSAQQFPDLHSELNLSSLELGDSALYFCASSVATTGDPPLAQYFGPGTRLTVL.

V and J are TRBV7-9 and TRBJ2-7, with D perhaps TRBD1 (5 bases). The V gene's germline CDR1 is SEHNR and CDR2 FQNEAQ (reference sequence). The CDR3 extends over 16 amino acids. V lost 5 bases, J lost 0 bases, and 17 bases lay in between. The CDR3, as DNA: TGTGCCAGCAGCCATAGCCCCGGACACAGCTCCTACGAGCAGTACTTC. This sequence encodes CASSHSPGHSSYEQYF. The variable domain in full, with the rest retrieved from reference TRBV7-9 and TRBJ2-7, is DTGVSQNPRHKITKRGQNVTFRCDPISEHNRLYWYRQTLGQGPEFLTYFQNEAQLEKSRLLSDRFSAERPKGSFSTLEIQRTEQGDSAMYLCASSHSPGHSSYEQYFGPGTRLTVT.

This chain uses TRBV7-6 with TRBJ2-3; 7 bases agree with TRBD2. Germline lookup yields CDR1 SGHVS and CDR2 FNYEAQ. The CDR3 has 14 residues. The V and J ends lost 5 bases and 1 base, in that order; junction bases with no gene match: 3. CDR3 nucleotide sequence: TGTGCCAGCAGCCCGGGGGGTGGCACAGATACGCAGTATTTT. This gives the protein CASSPGGGTDTQYF.

This clone appeared a few times. The chain combines TRBV27 with TRBJ1-4, with 7 nucleotides matching TRBD1. The CDR3 totals 16 residues. Germline loops: CDR1 MNHEY, CDR2 SMNVEV (reference sequence). V lost 1 base to trimming and J lost 4 bases; unmatched junction nucleotides: 6. The CDR3 sequence is CASSLYQGGLNEKLFF. The CDR3 DNA reads as TGTGCCAGCAGTTTATATCAGGGGGGCCTTAATGAAAAACTGTTTTTT.

This chain uses TRBV2 with TRBJ2-7; 9 nucleotides agree with TRBD1. The germline V gene has CDR1 SNHLY and CDR2 FYNNEI. The ends lost 7 bases at V and 3 bases at J; junction bases unmatched: 4. The CDR3 sequence is 13 residues long. Here the CDR3 DNA reads TGTGCCAGCATCTCGACAGGGGGCTACGAGCAGTACTTC. Protein: CASISTGGYEQYF.

The genes are TRBV4-1 and TRBJ1-1; 7 nucleotides match TRBD1. Germline assignment: CDR1 MGHRA and CDR2 YSYEKL. Trimming took 0 bases from V and 6 from J; bases not matched to a gene: 10. This CDR3 is 16 amino acids long. CDR3 residues: CASSQDRGQARAEAFF. The CDR3, as DNA: TGCGCCAGCAGCCAAGATAGAGGACAGGCGCGGGCTGAAGCTTTCTTT.

The J gene is TRBJ2-1, the V gene TRBV29-1; the match to TRBD1 covers 8 bases. This CDR3 contains 20 residues. CDR1 is SQVTM, CDR2 ANQGSEA, per germline. V lost 6 bases and J lost 0; bases outside the gene matches: 22. CDR3 nucleotide sequence: TGCAGCGTCCTGGGGGCCCGGGACAGGCACCTGACGAGCTCCTACAATGAGCAGTTCTTC. This translates into CSVLGARDRHLTSSYNEQFF.

J is TRBJ2-7 and V is TRBV14; 8 bases fit TRBD1. Trimming took 2 bases from V and 5 from J; bases not matched to a gene: 11. Germline V gives CDR1 SGHDN, CDR2 FVKESK. The CDR3 totals 16 residues. CDR3 protein: CASSQWGDRTYHEQYF. In DNA form, the CDR3 reads TGTGCCAGCAGCCAATGGGGGGACAGGACGTACCACGAGCAGTACTTC.

This clone was seen more than once but under ten times. One junction end does not reproduce the germline sequence, and a read error may be involved. V and J are TRBV7-7 and TRBJ2-3; 10 nucleotides align to TRBD2. The germline CDR1 and CDR2 sequences are SSHAT and FNYEAQ (reference sequence). The CDR3 consists of 14 residues. For the CDR3, the DNA is TGTGCTAGCAGCCTAGCGGGGGCAGGAGATACGCAGTATTTT. As protein: CASSLAGAGDTQYF.

This clone was recorded a few times. The chain links TRBV7-9 to TRBJ1-1; D might be TRBD1 (6 bases). CDR3 length equals 14 residues. Per the germline V gene, CDR1 is SEHNR and CDR2 is FQNEAQ (reference sequence). Between the trimmed V and J ends, which lost 8 bases and 1 base, there was a span of 14 bases. CDR3 bases: TGTGCCAGCGGGGGACGGGGGGCGAACACTGAAGCTTTCTTT. Translated: CASGGRGANTEAFF.

J is TRBJ2-7 and V is TRBV9; TRBD1 agrees at 11 bases. The CDR3 covers 16 residues. V lost 4 bases and J lost 2; bases outside the gene matches: 8. Germline V gives CDR1 SGDLS, CDR2 YYNGEE. CDR3: CASSNHRDRGAYEQYF. The CDR3 DNA reads as TGTGCCAGCAGCAATCACCGGGACAGGGGGGCCTACGAGCAGTACTTC.

V gene TRBV29-1 combines with J gene TRBJ2-3; 15 bases line up with TRBD2. Germline V lookup: CDR1 SQVTM, CDR2 ANQGSEA. CDR3 size: 16 residues. Germline trimming cut 6 bases from V and 1 base from J; bases unmatched to any gene: 5. The CDR3 here is CSVGTSGGLGTDTQYF. CDR3 nucleotide sequence: TGCAGCGTAGGGACTAGCGGGGGGTTGGGCACAGATACGCAGTATTTT.

This chain uses TRBV30 with TRBJ2-4; 11 nucleotides align to TRBD1. Germline-derived CDR1 and CDR2 are GTSNPN and SVGIG (reference sequence). This CDR3 has 18 amino acids. After removal of 3 bases from V and 0 bases from J, the junction contained 10 bases not matched to a gene. CDR3 nucleotide sequence: TGTGCCTGGAGGGGGGGACAGGGGGGCCTTGTAGCCAAAAACATTCAGTACTTC. The encoded protein is CAWRGGQGGLVAKNIQYF.

This clone appeared many times. The same CDR3 arises from other DNA sequences in this sample as well. The J gene is TRBJ2-7, the V gene TRBV7-2, with TRBD1 matching over 9 bases. The CDR3 spans 15 residues. Unmatched junction bases numbered 5, after V lost 3 bases and J lost 2 bases. In germline, CDR1 is SGHTA, CDR2 FQGNSA. CDR3: CASSFGTGLTYEQYF. The CDR3, as DNA: TGTGCCAGCAGCTTCGGGACAGGGCTAACCTACGAGCAGTACTTC.

The chain is built from TRBV29-1 and TRBJ1-1; D unclear. CDR3 length: 15 amino acids. V was shortened by 2 bases and J by 5 bases, with 18 bases between the two germline ends. Germline V gene lookup returns CDR1 SQVTM and CDR2 ANQGSEA. CDR3 in amino acids: CSVESGVPRRTEAFF. CDR3 nucleotides: TGCAGCGTTGAAAGCGGGGTCCCCCGGCGTACTGAAGCTTTCTTT.

This sequence joins TRBV7-3 and TRBJ1-1; TRBD1 is a possible D gene (6 bases). CDR1 and CDR2 from the germline V gene are SGHTA and FQGTGA. The CDR3 has 13 amino acids. The V and J ends lost 8 bases and 4 bases respectively, with 14 bases between them. CDR3 in amino acids: CASLGGAGTEAFF. CDR3 nucleotide sequence: TGTGCCAGCTTAGGGGGGGCGGGCACTGAAGCTTTCTTT.

This chain connects TRBV9 to TRBJ1-1, with D unresolved. Germline assignment: CDR1 SGDLS and CDR2 YYNGEE. The germline V and J ends were trimmed by 0 bases and 5 bases, with 5 bases remaining between them. This CDR3 region has 12 residues. The CDR3 here is CASSVGETEAFF. Here the CDR3 DNA reads TGTGCCAGCAGCGTAGGTGAGACTGAAGCTTTCTTT.

The chain carries TRBV2 and TRBJ2-1; D is unresolved. Germline V gene sequence: CDR1 SNHLY, CDR2 FYNNEI. Between the trimmed V and J ends, which lost 7 bases and 0 bases, there was a span of 10 bases. The CDR3 is 14 amino acids. CDR3 loop: CASIYGSSYNEQFF. The DNA of the CDR3 is TGTGCCAGCATTTACGGTAGCTCCTACAATGAGCAGTTCTTC.